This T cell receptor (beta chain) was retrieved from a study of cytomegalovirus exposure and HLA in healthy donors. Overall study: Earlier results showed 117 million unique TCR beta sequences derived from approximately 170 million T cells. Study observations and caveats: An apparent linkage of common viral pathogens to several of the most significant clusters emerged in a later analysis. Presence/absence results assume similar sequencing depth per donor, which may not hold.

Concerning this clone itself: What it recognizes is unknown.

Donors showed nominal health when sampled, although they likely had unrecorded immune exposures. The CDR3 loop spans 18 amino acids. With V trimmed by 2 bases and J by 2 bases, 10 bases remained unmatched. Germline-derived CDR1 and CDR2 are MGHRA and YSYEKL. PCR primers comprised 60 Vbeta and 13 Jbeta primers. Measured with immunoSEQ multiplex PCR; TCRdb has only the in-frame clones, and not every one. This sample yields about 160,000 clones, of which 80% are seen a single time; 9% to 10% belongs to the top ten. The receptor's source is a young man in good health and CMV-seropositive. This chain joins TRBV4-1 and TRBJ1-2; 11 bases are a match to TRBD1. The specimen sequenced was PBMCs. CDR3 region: CASSQKALDRGLNYGYTF. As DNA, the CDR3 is TGCGCCAGCAGCCAAAAGGCCCTGGACAGGGGGCTGAACTATGGCTACACCTTC.